This TCR beta chain comes out of a study of blood T cell repertoires in COVID-19. The wider study: From the United States, Italy and Spain came samples of acute and convalescent COVID-19. PBMCs, B-cell-depleted T cells, or T cells provided the cDNA or gDNA that made up the material.

CDR1 and CDR2 from the germline V gene are MNHEY and SMNVEV (reference sequence). The CDR3 runs 13 residues. V lost 4 bases and J lost 4, with 8 bases in between. This clone has a handful of counts. Original processing methods: Estimates of nucleated cell counts were drawn from the amplification of reference gene primers. Using immunoSEQ multiplex PCR, the repertoire was profiled, and TCRdb retains in-frame clones only, with some absent. The DNA gave D and trimming, while V, J and clone size come from that table. The sample comprises 200,000 to 250,000 clones, 80% to 90% of which are singletons, and 5.9% rests with the top ten.

The clonotype was recovered from a man at least 80 years old with acute or convalescent COVID-19. Input material: peripheral blood. The genes are TRBV27 and TRBJ2-1, with D possibly being TRBD1 (6 bases). The CDR3 DNA is TGTGCCAGCAGTTACCAGGGGTACAATGAGCAGTTCTTC. This sequence encodes CASSYQGYNEQFF.